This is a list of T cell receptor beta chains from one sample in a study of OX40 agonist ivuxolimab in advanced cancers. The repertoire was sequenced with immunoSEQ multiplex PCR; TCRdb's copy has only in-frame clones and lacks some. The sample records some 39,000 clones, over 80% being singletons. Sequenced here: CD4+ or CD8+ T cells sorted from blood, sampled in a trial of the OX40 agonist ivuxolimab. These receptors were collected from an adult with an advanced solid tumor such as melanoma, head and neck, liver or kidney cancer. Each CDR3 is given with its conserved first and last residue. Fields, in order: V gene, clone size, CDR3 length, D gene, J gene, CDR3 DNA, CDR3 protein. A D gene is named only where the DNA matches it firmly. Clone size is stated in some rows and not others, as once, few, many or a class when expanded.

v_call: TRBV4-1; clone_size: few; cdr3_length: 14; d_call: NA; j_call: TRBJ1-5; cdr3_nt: TGCGCCAGCAGCCAAGTCAGCCTGGGGCAGCCCCAGCATTTT; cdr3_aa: CASSQVSLGQPQHF
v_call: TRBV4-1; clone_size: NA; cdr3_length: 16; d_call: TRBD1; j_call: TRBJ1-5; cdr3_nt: TGCGCCAGCAGCCTACTTACAGACAGGGTCAATCAGCCCCAGCATTTT; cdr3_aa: CASSLLTDRVNQPQHF
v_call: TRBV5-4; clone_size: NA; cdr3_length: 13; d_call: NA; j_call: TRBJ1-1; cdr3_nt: TGTGCCAGCAGCTTGGTTGGGGTCACTGAAGCTTTCTTT; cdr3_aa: CASSLVGVTEAFF
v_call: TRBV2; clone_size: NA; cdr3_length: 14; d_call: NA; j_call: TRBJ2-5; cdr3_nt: TGTGCCAGCAGTGAGGGCTTAAGGGGGGAGACCCAGTACTTC; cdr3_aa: CASSEGLRGETQYF
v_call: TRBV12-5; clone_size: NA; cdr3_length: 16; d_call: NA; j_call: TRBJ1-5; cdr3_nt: TGTGCTAGTGGTTTGGCCTCAGGGTCAGATATTCAGCCCCAGCATTTT; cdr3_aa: CASGLASGSDIQPQHF
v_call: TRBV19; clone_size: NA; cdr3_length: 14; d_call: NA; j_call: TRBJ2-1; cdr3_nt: TGTGCCAGTAACCAGGACATTGTCTACAATGAGCAGTTCTTC; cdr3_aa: CASNQDIVYNEQFF
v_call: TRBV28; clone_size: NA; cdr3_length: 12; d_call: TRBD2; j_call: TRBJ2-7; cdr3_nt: TGTGCCACCGCGGGGGAGCTTCGGGAGCAGTACTTC; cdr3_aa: CATAGELREQYF
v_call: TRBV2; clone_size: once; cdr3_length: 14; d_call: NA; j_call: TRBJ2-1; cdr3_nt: TGTGCCAGCAGTGTTTCAGGGATGAACAATGAGCAGTTCTTC; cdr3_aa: CASSVSGMNNEQFF
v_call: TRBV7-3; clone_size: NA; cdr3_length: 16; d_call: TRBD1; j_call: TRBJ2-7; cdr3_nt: TGTGCCAGCAGCGATCGATTGGGACAGTTTTCCTACGAGCAGTACTTC; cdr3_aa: CASSDRLGQFSYEQYF
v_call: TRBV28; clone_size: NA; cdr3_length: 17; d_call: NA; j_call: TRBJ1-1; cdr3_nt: TGTGCCAGCAGTTTCCCCCCCAGGGGCCTGGGGAACACTGAAGCTTTCTTT; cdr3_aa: CASSFPPRGLGNTEAFF
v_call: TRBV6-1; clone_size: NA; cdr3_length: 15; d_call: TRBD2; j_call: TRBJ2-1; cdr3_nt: TGTGCCAGCAGGGAAGTAGCGGGCGTATACAATGAGCAGTTCTTC; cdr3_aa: CASREVAGVYNEQFF
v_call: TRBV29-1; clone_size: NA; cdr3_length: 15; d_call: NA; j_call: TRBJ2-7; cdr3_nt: TGCAGCGTTGAAGATCCAGCGGCAACTTCCTACGAGCAGTACTTC; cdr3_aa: CSVEDPAATSYEQYF
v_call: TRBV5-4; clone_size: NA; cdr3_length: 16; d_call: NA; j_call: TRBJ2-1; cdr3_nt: TGTGCCAGCAGCCCAGGGCTAGCTAGGGAGCACAATGAGCAGTTCTTC; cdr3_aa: CASSPGLAREHNEQFF
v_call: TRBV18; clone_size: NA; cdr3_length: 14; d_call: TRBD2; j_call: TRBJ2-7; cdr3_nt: TGTGCCAGCTCACCGCAGTTAACTAGCGAAGAGCAGTACTTC; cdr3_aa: CASSPQLTSEEQYF
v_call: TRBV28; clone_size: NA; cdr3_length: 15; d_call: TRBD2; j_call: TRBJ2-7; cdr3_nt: TGTGCCAGCAGACTCCGACTAGCGAACTCCTACGAGCAGTACTTC; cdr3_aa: CASRLRLANSYEQYF
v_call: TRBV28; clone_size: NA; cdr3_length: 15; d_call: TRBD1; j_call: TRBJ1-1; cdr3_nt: TGTGCCAGCATCTCCTGGGAGGGGGCGAACACTGAAGCTTTCTTT; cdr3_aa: CASISWEGANTEAFF
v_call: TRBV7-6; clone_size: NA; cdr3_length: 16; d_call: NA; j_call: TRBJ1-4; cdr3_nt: TGTGCCAGCAGCTTAGGATCGGGGGGGGCTAGAGAAAAACTGTTTTTT; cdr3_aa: CASSLGSGGAREKLFF
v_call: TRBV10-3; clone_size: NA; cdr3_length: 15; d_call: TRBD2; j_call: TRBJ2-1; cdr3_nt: TGTGCCACCGTACGGGAGGGGGGCTCCTACAATGAGCAGTTCTTC; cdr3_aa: CATVREGGSYNEQFF
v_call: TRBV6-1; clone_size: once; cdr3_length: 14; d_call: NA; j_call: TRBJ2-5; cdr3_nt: TGTGCCAGCACGCCACTGACGGGGCAAGAGACCCAGTACTTC; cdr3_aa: CASTPLTGQETQYF
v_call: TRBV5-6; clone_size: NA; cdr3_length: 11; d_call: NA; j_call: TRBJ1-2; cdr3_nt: TGTGCCAGCAGCAAAACGACCGACCACACCTTC; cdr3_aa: CASSKTTDHTF
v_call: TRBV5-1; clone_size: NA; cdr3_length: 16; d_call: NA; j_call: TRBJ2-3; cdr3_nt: TGCGCCAGCAGCTCAATAGCGGTCCGCTTCTCAGATACGCAGTATTTT; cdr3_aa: CASSSIAVRFSDTQYF
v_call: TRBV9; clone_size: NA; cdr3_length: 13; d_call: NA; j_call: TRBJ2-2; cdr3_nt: TGTGCCAGCAGCGTTAGGGCGACCGGGGAGCTGTTTTTT; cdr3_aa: CASSVRATGELFF
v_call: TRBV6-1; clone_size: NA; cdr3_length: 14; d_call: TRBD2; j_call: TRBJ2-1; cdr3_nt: TGTGCCAGCAACGGTGTAGCGGGAGTAGGCGAGCAGTTCTTC; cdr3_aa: CASNGVAGVGEQFF
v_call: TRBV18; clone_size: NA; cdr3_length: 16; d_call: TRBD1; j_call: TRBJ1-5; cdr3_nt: TGTGCCAGCTCCCCTGGGACAGGGCCCAGCAATCAGCCCCAGCATTTT; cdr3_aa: CASSPGTGPSNQPQHF
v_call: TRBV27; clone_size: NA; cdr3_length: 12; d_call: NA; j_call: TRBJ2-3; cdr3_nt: TGTGCCAGCAGCTTGGAGACAGATACGCAGTATTTT; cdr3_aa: CASSLETDTQYF
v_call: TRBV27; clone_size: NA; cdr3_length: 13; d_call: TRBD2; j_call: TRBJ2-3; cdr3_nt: TGTGCCAGCAGTTCCTTAACTAGCGGGAGAGGGTATTTT; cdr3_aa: CASSSLTSGRGYF
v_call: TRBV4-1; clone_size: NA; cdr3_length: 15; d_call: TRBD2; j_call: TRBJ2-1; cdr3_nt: TGCGCCAGCAGCCAGGGGACTAGCGGGAGACAGGAGCAGTTCTTC; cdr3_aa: CASSQGTSGRQEQFF
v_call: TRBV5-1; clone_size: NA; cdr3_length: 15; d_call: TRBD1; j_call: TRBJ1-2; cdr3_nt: TGCGCCAGCAGCACTCCTGACAGGGCGATAGCTGGCTACACCTTC; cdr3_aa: CASSTPDRAIAGYTF
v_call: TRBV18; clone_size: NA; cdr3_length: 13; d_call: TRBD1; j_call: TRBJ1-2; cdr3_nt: TGTGCCAGCTCTCCCGACAGGGCGTACGGCTACACCTTC; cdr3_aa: CASSPDRAYGYTF
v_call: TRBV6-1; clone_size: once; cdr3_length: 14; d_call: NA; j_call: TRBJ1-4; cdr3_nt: TGTGCCAGCAGGCAGGACTCCTGGGATGAAAAACTGTTTTTT; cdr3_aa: CASRQDSWDEKLFF
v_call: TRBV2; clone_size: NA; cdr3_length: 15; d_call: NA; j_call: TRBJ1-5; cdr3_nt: TGTGCCAGCAGTGAGGCCCCATATAGCAATCAGCCCCAGCATTTT; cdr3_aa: CASSEAPYSNQPQHF
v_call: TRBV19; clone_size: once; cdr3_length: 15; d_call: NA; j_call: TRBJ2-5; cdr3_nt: TGTGCCAGTAAGCCGGGCCCCTCGTACCAAGAGACCCAGTACTTC; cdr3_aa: CASKPGPSYQETQYF
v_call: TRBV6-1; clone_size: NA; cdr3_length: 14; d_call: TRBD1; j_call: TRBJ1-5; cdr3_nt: TGTGCCAGCACTACGGGACAGGGGCAGCAGCCCCAGCATTTT; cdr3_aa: CASTTGQGQQPQHF
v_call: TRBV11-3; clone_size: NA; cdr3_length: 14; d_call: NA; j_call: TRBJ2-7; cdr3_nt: TGTGCCAGCAGCAAGGACCCGGGCACCTACGAGCAGTACTTC; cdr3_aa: CASSKDPGTYEQYF
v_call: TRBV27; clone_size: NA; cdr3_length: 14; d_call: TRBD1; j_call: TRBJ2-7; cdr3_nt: TGTGCCAGCAGACCGGGACAGGGCGCCTACGAGCAGTACTTC; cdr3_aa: CASRPGQGAYEQYF
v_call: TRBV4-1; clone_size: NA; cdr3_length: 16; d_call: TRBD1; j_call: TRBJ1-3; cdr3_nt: TGCGCCAGCAGCCAAGCGACAGGGACCTCTGGAAACACCATATATTTT; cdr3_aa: CASSQATGTSGNTIYF
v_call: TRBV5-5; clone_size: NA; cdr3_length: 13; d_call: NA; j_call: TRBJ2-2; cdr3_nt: TGTGCCAGCAGCTTCGAGGCCACCGGGGAGCTGTTTTTT; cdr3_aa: CASSFEATGELFF
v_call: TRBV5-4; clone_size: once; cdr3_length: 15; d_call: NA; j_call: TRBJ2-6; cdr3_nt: TGTGCCAGCAGCCGAGTGGGGGCTGGGGCCAACGTCCTGACTTTC; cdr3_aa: CASSRVGAGANVLTF
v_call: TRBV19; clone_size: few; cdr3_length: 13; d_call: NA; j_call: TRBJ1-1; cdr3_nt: TGTGCCAGTAGTATGTCCAGGGACACTGAAGCTTTCTTT; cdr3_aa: CASSMSRDTEAFF
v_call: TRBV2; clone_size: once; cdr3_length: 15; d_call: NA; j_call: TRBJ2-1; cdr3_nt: TGTGCCAGCAGGCAACGTAGCGCCTCCTACAATGAGCAGTTCTTC; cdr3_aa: CASRQRSASYNEQFF
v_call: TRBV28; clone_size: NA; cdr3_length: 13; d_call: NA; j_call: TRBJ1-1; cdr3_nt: TGTGCCAGCAGACCTCAACAGAACACTGAAGCTTTCTTT; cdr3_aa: CASRPQQNTEAFF
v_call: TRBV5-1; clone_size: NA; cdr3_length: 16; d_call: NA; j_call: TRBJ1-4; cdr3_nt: TGCGCCAGCAGCTTGGTATTGGCAGGGGCTAATGAAAAACTGTTTTTT; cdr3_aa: CASSLVLAGANEKLFF
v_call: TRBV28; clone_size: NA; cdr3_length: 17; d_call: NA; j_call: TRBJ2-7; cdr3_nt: TGTGCCAGCAGTTTCTTAGGCATGTGGGGGGCGCCCTACGAGCAGTACTTC; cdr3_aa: CASSFLGMWGAPYEQYF
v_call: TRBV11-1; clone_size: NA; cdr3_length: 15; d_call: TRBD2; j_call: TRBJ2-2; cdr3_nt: TGTGCCAGCAGCCGATTTAGCGGGAGAACCGGGGAGCTGTTTTTT; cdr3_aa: CASSRFSGRTGELFF
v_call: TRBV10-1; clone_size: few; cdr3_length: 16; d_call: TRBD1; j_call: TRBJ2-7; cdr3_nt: TGCGCCAGCAGTGAGTCTTGGGGACAGGGGTCCCACGAGCAGTACTTC; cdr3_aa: CASSESWGQGSHEQYF